One and the same sample provided the 20 T cell receptor beta chains below, sequenced in a study of beta chain features in type 1 diabetes. Study-wide results and caveats: Shortening of TCRB CDR3s, moderate but significant, appeared in all four CD4+ subsets of Type 1 diabetes patients.

No antigen is known for these receptors. Of the isolated RNA, all was reverse transcribed, and so the sequenced material was expressed TCRB transcripts. The repertoire was sequenced with immunoSEQ multiplex PCR; TCRdb's copy has only in-frame clones and lacks some. The table includes 65,000 to 85,000 clones, 45% to 50% detected once. The material sequenced was central memory CD4+ T cells from blood. These receptors were obtained from a young man with type 1 diabetes.

Regarding this clone: The junction does not match germline at one end; this may be a read error. This chain links TRBV6-5 with TRBJ1-1; TRBD1 might be the D (5 bases). The CDR3 runs 14 residues. CDR1 and CDR2 from the germline V gene are MNHEY and SVGAGI. CDR3 loop: CASSYGAANSEAFF. CDR3 nucleotides: TGTGCCAGCAGTTACGGGGCAGCTAACAGTGAAGCTTTCTTT.

The chain carries TRBV18 and TRBJ1-2, with 7 bases that match TRBD1. Germline lookup yields CDR1 KGHSH and CDR2 LQKENI. The trim removed 3 bases at V and 4 bases at J, leaving 5 bases unmatched. The CDR3 extends over 14 amino acids. Here the CDR3 reads CASSPSTGAYGYTF. Here the CDR3 DNA reads TGTGCCAGCTCACCCTCTACAGGGGCCTATGGCTACACCTTC.

The chain links TRBV5-4 to TRBJ1-2; TRBD1 matches at 8 bases. Unmatched junction bases numbered 7, after V lost 4 bases and J lost 2 bases. This CDR3 contains 15 residues. Germline V gene sequence: CDR1 SGHNT, CDR2 YYREEE (reference sequence). The CDR3 DNA sequence: TGTGCCAGCAGCGCCGGACAGGGCTCCAACTATGGCTACACCTTC. Its protein is CASSAGQGSNYGYTF.

This chain uses TRBV7-2 with TRBJ2-5; D is perhaps TRBD1 (5 bases). Trimming cost V 1 base and J 5 bases, with 11 bases left between them. Germline assignment: CDR1 SGHTA and CDR2 FQGNSA. This CDR3 is built from 14 residues. The CDR3 reads CASSLDGQRETQYF. The CDR3 DNA follows: TGTGCCAGCAGCTTAGATGGACAACGGGAGACCCAGTACTTC.

This sequence joins TRBV5-1 and TRBJ2-1; 8 bases are a match to TRBD1. V lost 5 bases and J lost 0; bases outside the gene matches: 4. This CDR3 is 15 amino acids long. CDR1 SGHRS and CDR2 YFSETQ come from the germline V gene. This chain's CDR3 is CASSYDRGSYNEQFF. CDR3 DNA: TGCGCCAGCAGTTATGACAGGGGCTCCTACAATGAGCAGTTCTTC.

This clone was observed a single time. This chain joins TRBV6-1 and TRBJ2-3; TRBD2 is a possible D gene (6 bases). The CDR3 covers 15 residues. The germline V gene encodes CDR1 MNHNS and CDR2 SASEGT. V gave up 3 bases and J gave up 4 bases, with 14 bases separating them. As DNA, the CDR3 is TGTGCCAGCAGTGAGGGGGGTTACCGCCCAGATACGCAGTATTTT. It translates to CASSEGGYRPDTQYF.

The chain is built from TRBV4-2 and TRBJ2-1; 11 nucleotides agree with TRBD2. V shed 6 bases and J 7 bases; nucleotides not matched to a gene: 8. CDR3 length equals 15 residues. In germline, CDR1 is LGHNA, CDR2 YNFKEQ. In DNA, the CDR3 is TGTGCCAGCAGTCAACCGGGACTAGCGGAAAATGAGCAGTTCTTC. This translates into CASSQPGLAENEQFF.

The rearrangement uses TRBV11-2 and TRBJ2-7; 9 nucleotides align to TRBD1. The germline gives CDR1 SGHAT, CDR2 FQNNGV. Trimming at V came to 0 bases and at J to 5 bases, leaving 8 bases not matched to a gene. The CDR3 is 16 amino acids. Here the CDR3 DNA reads TGTGCCAGCAGCTTAGAGCCCGGGACAGGGATGAACGAGCAGTACTTC. It specifies CASSLEPGTGMNEQYF.

The CDR3 region is CASKSGRLKETQYF. The CDR3 nucleotides read TGTGCCAGCAAAAGCGGGAGGCTTAAAGAGACCCAGTACTTC. This chain uses TRBV2 with TRBJ2-5; 9 nucleotides match TRBD2. V dropped 7 bases and J dropped 3; count of bases not matched to a gene: 6. The CDR3 spans 14 residues. Germline V gene lookup returns CDR1 SNHLY and CDR2 FYNNEI.

The V call is TRBV6-1, the J call TRBJ1-1, with 8 bases identical to TRBD1. The CDR3 loop spans 12 amino acids. CDR1 and CDR2 (germline): MNHNS, SASEGT. The ends lost 5 bases at V and 8 bases at J; junction bases unmatched: 4. DNA of the CDR3: TGTGCCAGCAGTTGGCAGGGGGCAGAAGCTTTCTTT. Its protein is CASSWQGAEAFF.

V gene TRBV7-2 combines with J gene TRBJ2-4; D perhaps matches TRBD1 (6 bases). The CDR3 spans 18 residues. The V gene's germline CDR1 is SGHTA and CDR2 FQGNSA. Trimming left V 1 base short and J 0 bases short, with 16 bases between. DNA of the CDR3: TGTGCCAGCAGCTTAGGACAGGAGGTTAGACTAGCCAAAAACATTCAGTACTTC. It codes for CASSLGQEVRLAKNIQYF.

The chain recombines TRBV2 with TRBJ2-3; the match to TRBD2 covers 8 bases. This CDR3 is built from 15 residues. Germline-derived CDR1 and CDR2 are SNHLY and FYNNEI. V gave up 8 bases and J gave up 0 bases; unmatched junction bases: 7. As DNA, the CDR3 is TGTGCCAGCGGCCCAAGCGGGGGTAGCACAGATACGCAGTATTTT. Its translation is CASGPSGGSTDTQYF.

The table lists this clone with a few counts. The chain carries TRBV5-1 and TRBJ1-5; 9 bases fit TRBD1. Germline V CDR1 and CDR2: SGHRS, YFSETQ. This CDR3 contains 14 residues. With V trimmed by 2 bases and J by 7 bases, 4 bases remained unmatched. Here the CDR3 DNA reads TGCGCCAGCAGCTTCCGGACAGGGGAACAGCCCCAGCATTTT. Translation: CASSFRTGEQPQHF.

This clone has more than one count but fewer than ten. This chain links TRBV10-3 with TRBJ2-5; D is possibly TRBD1 (7 bases). V was clipped by 3 bases and J by 4 bases, with 9 bases between them. The CDR3 extends over 13 amino acids. Looked up from germline, CDR1 is ENHRY and CDR2 is SYGVKD. The CDR3 DNA reads TGTGCCATCAGTGACCAGGGGGGAGAGACCCAGTACTTC. This codes for CAISDQGGETQYF.

V usage is TRBV19 and J usage is TRBJ2-7; possible D gene TRBD2, 6 bases. CDR1 is LNHDA and CDR2 is SQIVND in the germline V gene (reference sequence). The CDR3 contains 13 residues. V lost 5 bases and J lost 7, with 15 bases in between. The CDR3 region has the DNA TGTGCCAGTAGTCCGGGACTCGGTAGGGAGCAGTACTTC. Its translation: CASSPGLGREQYF.

This chain uses TRBV25-1 with TRBJ2-5; 11 nucleotides agree with TRBD1. CDR1 and CDR2 (germline): MGHDK, SYGVNS. The CDR3 is made up of 15 amino acids. Trimming removed 4 bases from V and 5 bases from J; junction bases left unmatched: 6. The CDR3 sequence: CASSGWTGGDETQYF. CDR3 bases: TGTGCCAGCAGTGGGTGGACAGGGGGCGATGAGACCCAGTACTTC.

The chain combines TRBV11-3 with TRBJ1-1; 9 nucleotides match TRBD1. Germline values: CDR1 SGHNT, CDR2 YENEEA. This CDR3 region has 14 residues. V was pared by 5 bases and J by 4 bases, with 5 bases of the junction left unmatched. CDR3 amino acids: CASSDGQGSTEAFF. CDR3 in DNA: TGTGCCAGCAGCGATGGACAGGGGAGCACTGAAGCTTTCTTT.

The chain couples TRBV14 to TRBJ2-5; TRBD2 aligns across 10 bases. Matching the DNA end better, TRBJ2-7 makes the J call doubtful. Germline CDR1 SGHDN, CDR2 FVKESK. CDR3 length: 19 amino acids. The CDR3 sequence: CASSQEASGSYPSRNEQYF. The DNA of the CDR3 is TGTGCCAGCAGCCAAGAGGCTAGCGGGAGTTACCCAAGTCGCAACGAGCAGTACTTC.

The chain recombines TRBV7-6 with TRBJ2-2; the match to TRBD1 covers 7 bases. CDR3 length equals 15 residues. The germline V gene has CDR1 SGHVS and CDR2 FNYEAQ. The V and J ends lost 5 bases and 1 base, in that order; junction bases with no gene match: 4. CDR3 region: CASSARQGNTGELFF. The CDR3 coding sequence is TGTGCCAGCAGCGCTCGACAGGGGAACACCGGGGAGCTGTTTTTT.

In this sample, this clone turned up a few times. J is TRBJ2-1 and V is TRBV9, with 12 bases lining up with TRBD2. There are 16 residues in the CDR3. The J segment lost 12 bases and the V segment lost 2 bases, leaving 12 bases of the junction unmatched. Germline lookup yields CDR1 SGDLS and CDR2 YYNGEE. CDR3 coding DNA: TGTGCCAGCAGCGTGGGTCCTAGCGGGGGGGCCGGGGGGCAGTTCTTC. The encoded protein is CASSVGPSGGAGGQFF.